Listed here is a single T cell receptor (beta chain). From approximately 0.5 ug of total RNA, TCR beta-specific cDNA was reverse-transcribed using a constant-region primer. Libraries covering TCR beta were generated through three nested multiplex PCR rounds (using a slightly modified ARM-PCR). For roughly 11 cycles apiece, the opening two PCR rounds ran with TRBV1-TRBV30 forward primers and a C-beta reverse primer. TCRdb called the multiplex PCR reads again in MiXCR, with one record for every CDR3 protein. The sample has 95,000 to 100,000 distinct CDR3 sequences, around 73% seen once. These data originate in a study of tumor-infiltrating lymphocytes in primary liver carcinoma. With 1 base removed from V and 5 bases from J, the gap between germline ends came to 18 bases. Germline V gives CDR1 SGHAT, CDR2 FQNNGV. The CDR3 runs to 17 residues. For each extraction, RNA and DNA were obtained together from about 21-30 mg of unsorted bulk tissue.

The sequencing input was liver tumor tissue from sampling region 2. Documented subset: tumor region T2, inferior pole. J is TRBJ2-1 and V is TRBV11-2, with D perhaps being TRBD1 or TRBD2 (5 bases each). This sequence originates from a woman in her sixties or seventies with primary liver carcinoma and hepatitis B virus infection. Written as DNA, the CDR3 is TGTGCCAGCAGCTTAGCTCTCGCTTTCCGGGACCACAATGAGCAGTTCTTC. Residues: CASSLALAFRDHNEQFF. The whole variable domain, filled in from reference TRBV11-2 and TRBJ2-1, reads EAGVAQSPRYKIIEKRQSVAFWCNPISGHATLYWYQQILGQGPKLLIQFQNNGVVDDSQLPKDRFSAERLKGVDSTLKIQPAKLEDSAVYLCASSLALAFRDHNEQFFGPGTRLTVL.